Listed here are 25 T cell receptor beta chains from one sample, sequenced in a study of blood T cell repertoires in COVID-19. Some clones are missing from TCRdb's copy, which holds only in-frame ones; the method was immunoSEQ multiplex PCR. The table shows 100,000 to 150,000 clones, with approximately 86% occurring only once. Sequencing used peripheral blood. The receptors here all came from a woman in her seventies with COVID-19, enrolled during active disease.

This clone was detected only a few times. The CDR3 protein is CASSLGGGSGASSYNEQFF. CDR3 coding DNA: TGTGCCAGCAGCTTGGGTGGAGGGAGTGGCGCAAGCTCCTACAATGAGCAGTTCTTC. The V gene is TRBV5-4, the J gene TRBJ2-1; D might be TRBD2 (6 bases). Deletions cut 0 bases from V and 0 bases from J, with 19 bases between. Germline values: CDR1 SGHNT, CDR2 YYREEE (reference sequence). This CDR3 has 19 residues.

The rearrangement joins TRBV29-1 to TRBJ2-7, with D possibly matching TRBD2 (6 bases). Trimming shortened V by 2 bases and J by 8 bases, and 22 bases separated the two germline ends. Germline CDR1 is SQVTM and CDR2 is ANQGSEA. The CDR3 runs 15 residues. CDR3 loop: CSVEMGGRVISQQYF. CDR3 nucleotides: TGCAGCGTTGAAATGGGAGGCAGGGTTATCTCCCAGCAGTACTTC.

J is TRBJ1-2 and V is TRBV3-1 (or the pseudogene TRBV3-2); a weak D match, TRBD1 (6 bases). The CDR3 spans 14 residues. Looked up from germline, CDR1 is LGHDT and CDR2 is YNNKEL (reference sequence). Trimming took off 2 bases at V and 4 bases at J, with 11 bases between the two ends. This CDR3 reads CASSQLPQGYGYTF. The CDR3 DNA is TGTGCCAGCAGCCAATTGCCACAGGGCTATGGCTACACCTTC.

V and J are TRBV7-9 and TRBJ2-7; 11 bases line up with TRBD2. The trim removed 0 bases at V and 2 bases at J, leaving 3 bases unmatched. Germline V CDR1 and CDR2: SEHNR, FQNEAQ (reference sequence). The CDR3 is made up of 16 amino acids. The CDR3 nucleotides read TGTGCCAGCAGCTTAGCCGCACTAGCGGGGGCCTACGAGCAGTACTTC. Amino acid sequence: CASSLAALAGAYEQYF.

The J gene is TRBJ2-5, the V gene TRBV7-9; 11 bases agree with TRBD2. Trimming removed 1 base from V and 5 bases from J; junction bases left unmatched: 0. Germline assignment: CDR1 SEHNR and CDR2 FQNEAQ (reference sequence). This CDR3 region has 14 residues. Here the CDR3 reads CASSLGLAGETQYF. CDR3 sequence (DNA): TGTGCCAGCAGCTTAGGACTAGCGGGGGAGACCCAGTACTTC.

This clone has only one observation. This CDR3 reads CASSEPSPRAADTQYF. Written as DNA, the CDR3 is TGTGCCAGCAGTGAACCCAGCCCCAGGGCGGCAGATACGCAGTATTTT. The rearrangement links TRBV25-1 to TRBJ2-3; weak D call: TRBD1 (5 bases). Trimming removed 2 bases at V and 4 bases at J, with 16 bases between. Germline V gives CDR1 MGHDK, CDR2 SYGVNS. The CDR3 covers 16 residues.

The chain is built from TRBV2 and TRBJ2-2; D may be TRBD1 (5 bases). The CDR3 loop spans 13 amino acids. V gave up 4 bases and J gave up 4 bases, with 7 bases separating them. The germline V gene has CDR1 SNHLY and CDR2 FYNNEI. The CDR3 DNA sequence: TGTGCCAGCAGTGGTAGGGGCACCGGGGAGCTGTTTTTT. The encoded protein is CASSGRGTGELFF.

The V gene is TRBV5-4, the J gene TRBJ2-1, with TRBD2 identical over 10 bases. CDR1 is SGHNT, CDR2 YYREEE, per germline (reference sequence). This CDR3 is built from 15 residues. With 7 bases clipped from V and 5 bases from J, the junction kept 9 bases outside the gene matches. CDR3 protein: CASQGLAGANNEQFF. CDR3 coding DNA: TGTGCCAGCCAGGGGCTAGCGGGGGCTAACAATGAGCAGTTCTTC. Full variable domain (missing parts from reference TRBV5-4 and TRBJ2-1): ETGVTQSPTHLIKTRGQQVTLRCSSQSGHNTVSWYQQALGQGPQFIFQYYREEENGRGNFPPRFSGLQFPNYSSELNVNALELDDSALYLCASQGLAGANNEQFFGPGTRLTVL.

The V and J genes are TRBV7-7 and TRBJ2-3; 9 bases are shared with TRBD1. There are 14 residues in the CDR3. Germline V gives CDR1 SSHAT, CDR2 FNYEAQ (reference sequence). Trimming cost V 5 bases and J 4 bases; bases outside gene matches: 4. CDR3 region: CASSADRGSDTQYF. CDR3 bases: TGTGCCAGCAGCGCCGACAGGGGGTCAGATACGCAGTATTTT.

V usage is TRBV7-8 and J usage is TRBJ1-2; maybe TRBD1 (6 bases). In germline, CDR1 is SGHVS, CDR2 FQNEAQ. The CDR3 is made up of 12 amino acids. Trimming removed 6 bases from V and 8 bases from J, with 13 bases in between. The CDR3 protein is CASSKTGGGYTF. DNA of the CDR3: TGTGCCAGCAGTAAGACAGGTGGAGGCTACACCTTC.

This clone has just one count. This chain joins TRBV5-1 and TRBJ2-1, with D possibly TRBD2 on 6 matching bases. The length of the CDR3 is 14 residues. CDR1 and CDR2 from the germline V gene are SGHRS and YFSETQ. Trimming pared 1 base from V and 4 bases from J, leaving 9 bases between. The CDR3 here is CASSLPGTYNEQFF. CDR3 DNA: TGCGCCAGCAGCTTGCCGGGGACTTACAATGAGCAGTTCTTC.

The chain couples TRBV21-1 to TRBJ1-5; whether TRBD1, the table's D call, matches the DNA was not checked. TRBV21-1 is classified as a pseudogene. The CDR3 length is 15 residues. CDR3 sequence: CASSAQTQGPQPQHF. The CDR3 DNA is TGTGCCAGCAGCGCGCAGACGCAGGGGCCCCAGCCCCAGCATTTT.

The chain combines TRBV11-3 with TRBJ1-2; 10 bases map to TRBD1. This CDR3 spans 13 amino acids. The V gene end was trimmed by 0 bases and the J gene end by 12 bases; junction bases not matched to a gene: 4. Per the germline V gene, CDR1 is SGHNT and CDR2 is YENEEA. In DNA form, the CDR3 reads TGTGCCAGCAGCTTAGATGGGACAGGGGATCACACCTTC. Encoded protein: CASSLDGTGDHTF.

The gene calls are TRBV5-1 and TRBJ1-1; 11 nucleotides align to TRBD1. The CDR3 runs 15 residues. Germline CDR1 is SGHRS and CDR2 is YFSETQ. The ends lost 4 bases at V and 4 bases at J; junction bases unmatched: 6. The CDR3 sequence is CASSVSGTGGTEAFF. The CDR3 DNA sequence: TGCGCCAGCAGCGTCTCCGGGACAGGGGGCACTGAAGCTTTCTTT.

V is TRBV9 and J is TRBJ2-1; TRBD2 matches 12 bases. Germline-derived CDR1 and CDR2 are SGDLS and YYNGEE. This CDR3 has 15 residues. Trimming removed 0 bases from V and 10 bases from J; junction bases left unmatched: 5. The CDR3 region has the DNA TGTGCCAGCAGCGTAGGGCCACTAGCGGGGGGCGAGCAGTTCTTC. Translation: CASSVGPLAGGEQFF. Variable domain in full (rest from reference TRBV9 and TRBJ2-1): DSGVTQTPKHLITATGQRVTLRCSPRSGDLSVYWYQQSLDQGLQFLIQYYNGEERAKGNILERFSAQQFPDLHSELNLSSLELGDSALYFCASSVGPLAGGEQFFGPGTRLTVL.

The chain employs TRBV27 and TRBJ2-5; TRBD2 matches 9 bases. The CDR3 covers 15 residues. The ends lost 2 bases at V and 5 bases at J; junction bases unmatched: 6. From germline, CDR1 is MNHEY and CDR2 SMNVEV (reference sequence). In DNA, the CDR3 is TGTGCCAGCAGTTTAGCGGGGGGGCTCCGGGAGACCCAGTACTTC. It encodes CASSLAGGLRETQYF.

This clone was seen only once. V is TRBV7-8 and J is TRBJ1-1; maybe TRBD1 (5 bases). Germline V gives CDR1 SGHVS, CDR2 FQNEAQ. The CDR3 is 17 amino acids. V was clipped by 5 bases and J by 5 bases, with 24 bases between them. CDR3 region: CASSDRGVREVGTEAFF. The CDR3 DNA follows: TGTGCCAGCAGCGATAGAGGGGTCAGGGAGGTAGGGACTGAAGCTTTCTTT.

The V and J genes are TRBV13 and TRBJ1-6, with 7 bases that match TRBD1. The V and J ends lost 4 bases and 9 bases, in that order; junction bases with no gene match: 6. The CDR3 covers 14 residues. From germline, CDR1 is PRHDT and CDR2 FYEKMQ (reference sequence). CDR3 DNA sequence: TGTGCCAGCAGCTACCGGGACAGCTCTTCACCCCTCCACTTT. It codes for CASSYRDSSSPLHF.

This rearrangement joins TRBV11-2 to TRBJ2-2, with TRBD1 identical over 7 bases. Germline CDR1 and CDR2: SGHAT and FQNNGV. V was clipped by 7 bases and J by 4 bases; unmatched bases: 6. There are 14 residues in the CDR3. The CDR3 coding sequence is TGTGCCAGCACCCCGACAGGGCCCACCGGGGAGCTGTTTTTT. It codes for CASTPTGPTGELFF.

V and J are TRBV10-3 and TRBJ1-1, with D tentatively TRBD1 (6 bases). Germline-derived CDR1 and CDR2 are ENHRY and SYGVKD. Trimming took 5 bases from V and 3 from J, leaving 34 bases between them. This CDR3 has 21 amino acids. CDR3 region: CAISSPGGTISGTVGHTEAFF. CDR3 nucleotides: TGTGCCATCAGTTCCCCCGGGGGGACAATTTCCGGAACGGTAGGCCACACTGAAGCTTTCTTT.

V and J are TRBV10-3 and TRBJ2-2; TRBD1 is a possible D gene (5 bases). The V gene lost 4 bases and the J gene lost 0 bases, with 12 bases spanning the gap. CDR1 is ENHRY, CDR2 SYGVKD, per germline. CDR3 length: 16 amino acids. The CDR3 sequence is CAISVGPLTNTGELFF. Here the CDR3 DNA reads TGTGCCATCAGTGTGGGGCCGCTAACGAACACCGGGGAGCTGTTTTTT.

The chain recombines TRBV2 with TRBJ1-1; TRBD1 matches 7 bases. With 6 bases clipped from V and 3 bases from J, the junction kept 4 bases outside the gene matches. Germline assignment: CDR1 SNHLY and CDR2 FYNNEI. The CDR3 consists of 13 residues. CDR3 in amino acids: CASRRGLYTEAFF. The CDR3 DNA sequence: TGTGCCAGCAGGAGGGGGCTGTACACTGAAGCTTTCTTT.

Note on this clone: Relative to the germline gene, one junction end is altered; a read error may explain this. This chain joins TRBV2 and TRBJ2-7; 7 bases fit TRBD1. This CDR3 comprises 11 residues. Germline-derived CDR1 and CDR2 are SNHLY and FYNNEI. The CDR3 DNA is TGTGCCAGCGCCCCAAAGGGACAGCCGAACTTC. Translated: CASAPKGQPNF.

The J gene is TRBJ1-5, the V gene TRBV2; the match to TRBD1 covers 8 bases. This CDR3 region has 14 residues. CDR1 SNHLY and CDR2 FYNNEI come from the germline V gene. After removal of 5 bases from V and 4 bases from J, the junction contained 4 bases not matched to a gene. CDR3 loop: CASSQGAVNQPQHF. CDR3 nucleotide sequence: TGTGCCAGCAGTCAGGGGGCGGTAAATCAGCCCCAGCATTTT.

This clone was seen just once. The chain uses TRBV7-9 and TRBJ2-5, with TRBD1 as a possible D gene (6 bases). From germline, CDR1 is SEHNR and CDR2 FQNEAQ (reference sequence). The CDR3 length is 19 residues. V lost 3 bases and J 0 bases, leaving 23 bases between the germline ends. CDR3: CASSLAQGMNLWYQETQYF. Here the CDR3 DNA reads TGTGCCAGCAGCTTGGCACAGGGTATGAACCTTTGGTACCAAGAGACCCAGTACTTC.